The rows below give T cell receptor beta chains drawn from one sample of a study of blood T cell repertoires in COVID-19. Generated by immunoSEQ multiplex PCR, the TCRdb table keeps only in-frame clones and is missing some. The sample contains some 250,000 clones, over 70% of which appear only once. Sequencing was done on a sample of peripheral blood. These TCRs come from a woman of 80 years or more with acute or convalescent COVID-19. Both conserved end residues are part of each CDR3. A D gene is named only where the DNA matches it firmly. Clone sizes are given selectively: once, few, many, or a class where the clone is expanded.

j_call v_call cdr3_length d_call clone_size cdr3_aa cdr3_nt
TRBJ1-2 TRBV19 14 TRBD1 - CASSNSGTGVSFTF TGTGCCAGTAGTAATTCCGGGACAGGGGTCTCTTTCACCTTC
TRBJ1-1 TRBV6-2/TRBV6-3 15 - - CASSYDPRSGTEAFF TGTGCCAGCAGTTACGATCCCCGGAGCGGCACTGAAGCTTTCTTT
TRBJ2-7 TRBV19 15 TRBD2 - CASSIASGPSYEQYF TGTGCCAGTAGTATAGCTAGCGGTCCCTCCTACGAGCAGTACTTC
TRBJ2-1 TRBV30 14 - - CAWSRQGTGLARIF TGTGCCTGGAGTAGGCAGGGGACCGGACTGGCTAGGATCTTC
TRBJ2-1 TRBV18 15 TRBD2 few CASSPRGLGYNEQFF TGTGCCAGCTCACCACGCGGACTAGGGTACAATGAGCAGTTCTTC
TRBJ2-1 TRBV12-3/TRBV12-4 12 - - CASSLYDNEQFF TGTGCCAGCAGTTTATATGACAATGAGCAGTTCTTC
TRBJ1-3 TRBV6-5 15 - - CASSREGGSGNTIYF TGTGCCAGCAGTCGGGAGGGGGGGTCTGGAAACACCATATATTTT
TRBJ2-1 TRBV15 11 - - CATSSENEQFF TGTGCCACCAGCAGTGAGAATGAGCAGTTCTTC
TRBJ1-1 TRBV29-1 12 TRBD1 many CSVVTGGTEAFF TGCAGCGTTGTGACAGGGGGGACTGAAGCTTTCTTT
TRBJ1-6 TRBV4-1 14 - - CASSQQRWDSPLHF TGCGCCAGCAGCCAACAGCGCTGGGATTCACCCCTCCACTTT
TRBJ1-5 TRBV24-1 20 - - CATSDLKAWTETFSNQPQHF TGTGCCACCAGTGATTTGAAAGCTTGGACAGAGACGTTTAGCAATCAGCCCCAGCATTTT
TRBJ2-2 TRBV5-8 15 - - CASSLYGGRTGELFF TGTGCCAGCAGCTTGTACGGGGGGCGCACCGGGGAGCTGTTTTTT
TRBJ2-7 TRBV5-1 16 - - CASSSIQGDSAYEQYF TGCGCCAGCAGCTCGATTCAGGGGGACTCGGCCTACGAGCAGTACTTC
TRBJ1-2 TRBV3-1/TRBV3-2 13 - few CASSQVRGSGYTF TGTGCCAGCAGCCAAGTAAGGGGATCTGGCTACACCTTC
TRBJ1-5 TRBV19 15 TRBD1 - CASTSDRYSNQPQHF TGTGCCAGTACCTCGGACAGGTATAGCAATCAGCCCCAGCATTTT
TRBJ1-5 TRBV12-3/TRBV12-4 12 - few CASSSTSQPQHF TGTGCCAGCAGTTCCACCAGTCAGCCCCAGCATTTT
TRBJ1-4 TRBV27 15 - - CASSLGGLGNEKLFF TGTGCCAGCAGTTTAGGAGGGTTGGGTAATGAAAAACTGTTTTTT
TRBJ1-3 TRBV5-6 15 - - CASSLGAQGRNTIYF TGTGCCAGCAGCTTGGGGGCCCAGGGGAGAAACACCATATATTTT
TRBJ1-1 TRBV5-1 15 - - CASSLDPNRNTEAFF TGCGCCAGCAGCCTGGACCCCAATAGGAACACTGAAGCTTTCTTT
TRBJ2-7 TRBV6-5 12 TRBD2 once CASKGPGGEQYF TGTGCCAGCAAAGGTCCGGGGGGCGAGCAGTACTTC
TRBJ1-2 TRBV12-3/TRBV12-4 11 - - CASGRVDGYTF TGTGCCAGCGGGCGGGTCGATGGCTACACCTTC
TRBJ2-7 TRBV5-1 16 TRBD1 - CASRAATGDPTYEQYF TGCGCCAGCAGGGCTGCGACAGGGGACCCTACCTACGAGCAGTACTTC
TRBJ1-4 TRBV19 13 - - CASRSGENEKLFF TGTGCCAGTAGGTCAGGGGAGAATGAAAAACTGTTTTTT
TRBJ2-3 TRBV15 15 - - CATSRVGRYTDAQYF TGTGCCACCAGCAGAGTGGGCAGATACACAGATGCGCAGTATTTT
TRBJ1-4 TRBV7-9 13 - - CAHDTGLNEKLFF TGTGCCCACGATACAGGGCTTAATGAAAAACTGTTTTTT
TRBJ2-1 TRBV7-9 15 TRBD2 - CASSLEGSGRIEQFF TGTGCCAGCAGCTTAGAGGGTAGCGGGAGGATTGAGCAGTTCTTC
TRBJ2-7 TRBV3-1/TRBV3-2 13 TRBD2 many CASSQSSGWEQYF TGTGCCAGCAGCCAATCTAGCGGGTGGGAGCAGTACTTC
TRBJ1-2 TRBV6-5 15 TRBD1 - CASRVGTGEPYGYTF TGTGCCAGCAGGGTCGGGACAGGGGAGCCCTATGGCTACACCTTC
TRBJ2-7 TRBV27 15 - - CASSKRQGHSFEQYF TGTGCCAGCAGTAAAAGGCAGGGGCATTCCTTCGAGCAGTACTTC
TRBJ2-1 TRBV3-1/TRBV3-2 12 - - CASSLGTLEQFF TGTGCCAGCAGCCTCGGGACTCTTGAGCAGTTCTTC
TRBJ1-5 TRBV12-5 15 - - CASGSGQGSNQPQHF TGTGCTAGTGGAAGTGGGCAGGGGAGCAATCAGCCCCAGCATTTT
TRBJ2-1 TRBV5-1 18 TRBD2 - CASSPGLAGGSSYNEQFF TGCGCCAGCAGCCCCGGACTAGCGGGAGGAAGCTCCTACAATGAGCAGTTCTTC
TRBJ1-2 TRBV15 13 - - CATSEETNYGYTF TGTGCCACCAGCGAGGAAACTAACTATGGCTACACCTTC
TRBJ2-3 TRBV15 15 - - CATSAPTESTDTQYF TGTGCCACCAGCGCGCCGACAGAGAGCACAGATACGCAGTATTTT
TRBJ1-5 TRBV3-1/TRBV3-2 13 - - CASSHGGNQPQHF TGTGCCAGCAGCCATGGAGGCAATCAGCCCCAGCATTTT
TRBJ2-3 TRBV7-2 14 TRBD2 - CASSWTGGQDTQYF TGTGCCAGCAGCTGGACGGGGGGGCAAGATACGCAGTATTTT
TRBJ2-7 TRBV5-4 16 TRBD2 - CASSSRTSGQRGEQYF TGTGCCAGCAGCTCCCGGACTAGCGGTCAGAGGGGCGAGCAGTACTTC
TRBJ2-5 TRBV5-1 15 TRBD2 - CASSLGTSGQETQYF TGCGCCAGCAGCTTGGGGACTAGCGGTCAAGAGACCCAGTACTTC
TRBJ2-7 TRBV28 15 - - CASSHMAGVSYEQYF TGTGCCAGCAGCCATATGGCCGGGGTCTCCTACGAGCAGTACTTC
TRBJ2-7 TRBV5-4 13 TRBD1 - CASSFDRDYEQYF TGTGCCAGCAGCTTCGACAGGGACTACGAGCAGTACTTC
TRBJ1-2 TRBV19 16 TRBD1 - CASSTRVQGQDYGYTF TGTGCCAGTAGCACTAGGGTACAGGGGCAGGACTATGGCTACACCTTC
TRBJ1-2 TRBV10-3 17 TRBD1 once CAISESRGQGRSYGYTF TGTGCCATCAGTGAGTCTAGGGGACAGGGTAGGAGCTATGGCTACACCTTC
TRBJ1-6 TRBV6-5 15 TRBD1 - CASSYSQGARSPLHF TGTGCCAGCAGTTACTCACAGGGGGCTAGGTCACCCCTCCACTTT
TRBJ1-4 TRBV3-1/TRBV3-2 14 - - CASRGSGFNEKLFF TGTGCCAGCAGGGGCTCAGGTTTTAATGAAAAACTGTTTTTT
TRBJ2-1 TRBV2 14 - - CASRQLVSYNEQFF TGTGCCAGCAGACAGCTCGTCTCCTACAATGAGCAGTTCTTC
TRBJ1-6 TRBV6-5 13 - - CASSYTGNSPLHF TGTGCCAGCAGTTACACGGGTAATTCACCCCTCCACTTT
TRBJ2-7 TRBV9 15 TRBD1 few CASSVGTGRTYEQYF TGTGCCAGCAGCGTAGGGACAGGGAGGACCTACGAGCAGTACTTC
TRBJ1-6 TRBV6-5 14 - - CASSYGTYNSPLHF TGTGCCAGCAGTTATGGCACATATAATTCACCCCTCCACTTT